These 29 T cell receptor beta chains share one sample of origin, sequenced in a study of response to subunit inactivated influenza vaccine. One entry per CDR3 protein results from TCRdb running MiXCR on the RT-PCR reads. The sample consists of around 530,000 distinct CDR3 sequences, about 11% of them appearing once. This specimen was PBMCs from blood, taken on the day of vaccination. The receptors come from a man aged 50 to 59 who received an inactivated influenza vaccine.

This clonotype was counted many times. The rearrangement uses TRBV12-3 or TRBV12-4 and TRBJ1-4; D might be TRBD1 (5 bases). This CDR3 spans 16 amino acids. With 6 bases removed from V and 8 bases from J, the gap between germline ends came to 22 bases. The chain's CDR3 is CASSSGRTRGAEKLFF. The CDR3 DNA sequence: TGTGCCAGCAGCTCGGGACGAACGCGCGGCGCGGAAAAACTGTTTTTT.

In its sample, this clonotype was seen a few times. The V call is TRBV20-1, the J call TRBJ2-1; 7 bases match TRBD2. CDR1 and CDR2 from the germline V gene are DFQATT and SNEGSKA (reference sequence). This CDR3 spans 12 amino acids. The CDR3 protein is CSERGRNNEQFF. The CDR3 nucleotides are TGCTCAGAACGCGGGAGAAACAATGAGCAGTTCTTC.

This clonotype appeared many times. The CDR3 is CSAVNPGTGVEQYF. CDR3 in DNA: TGCAGTGCTGTTAATCCCGGGACAGGGGTCGAGCAGTACTTC. The rearrangement links TRBV20-1 to TRBJ2-7, with 10 bases matching TRBD1. J gave up 6 bases and V 5 bases, and 10 bases lay outside the gene matches. Germline CDR1 DFQATT, CDR2 SNEGSKA (reference sequence). CDR3 length: 14 residues.

The CDR3 DNA reads TGTGCCAGCAGTGTTCAGACAGGGAGCCGGGGTGAAAAACTGTTTTTT. It translates to CASSVQTGSRGEKLFF. V and J are TRBV25-1 and TRBJ1-4; 7 bases are a match to TRBD1. CDR3 size: 16 residues. From germline, CDR1 is MGHDK and CDR2 SYGVNS. V was pared by 4 bases and J by 7 bases, with 12 bases of the junction left unmatched.

This clonotype was seen more than once but under ten times. The chain is built from TRBV15 and TRBJ2-6; 8 bases are a match to TRBD1. This CDR3 spans 17 amino acids. V trimming: 3 bases; J trimming: 0 bases; junction bases outside the gene matches: 4. Per the germline V gene, CDR1 is LNHNV and CDR2 is YYDKDF (reference sequence). For the CDR3, the DNA is TGTGCCACCAGCAGTGACAGGGGTAACTCTGGGGCCAACGTCCTGACTTTC. It translates to CATSSDRGNSGANVLTF.

The sample holds a few counts of this clonotype. This chain links TRBV5-1 with TRBJ2-2; the D gene is possibly TRBD2 (6 bases). CDR3 length equals 16 residues. The germline V gene encodes CDR1 SGHRS and CDR2 YFSETQ. Trimming took 1 base from V and 0 from J, leaving 10 bases between them. The CDR3 protein is CASSLFGGTNTGELFF. The CDR3 DNA follows: TGCGCCAGCAGCTTGTTCGGCGGGACGAACACCGGGGAGCTGTTTTTT.

This clonotype was observed a handful of times. CDR3 sequence: CASSQDRGLTF. CDR3 nucleotides: TGCGCCAGCAGCCAAGATAGGGGACTGACTTTC. The V gene is TRBV4-1, the J gene TRBJ2-6; a weak D match, TRBD1 (5 bases). The CDR3 sequence is 11 residues long. V lost 0 bases, J lost 16 bases, and 7 bases lay in between. Germline-derived CDR1 and CDR2 are MGHRA and YSYEKL.

This clonotype showed up many times. V usage is TRBV12-3 or TRBV12-4 and J usage is TRBJ2-7, with D perhaps TRBD2 (5 bases). The V and J ends lost 3 bases and 6 bases respectively, with 6 bases between them. The CDR3 sequence is 11 residues long. This chain's CDR3 is CASSLGSEQYF. The CDR3 region has the DNA TGTGCCAGCAGTTTGGGGAGCGAGCAGTACTTC.

This clonotype was seen more than once but under ten times. This chain connects TRBV12-3 or TRBV12-4 to TRBJ1-2; 8 bases match TRBD1. The V and J ends lost 6 bases and 7 bases, in that order; junction bases with no gene match: 22. The CDR3 has 18 residues. The CDR3 DNA is TGTGCCAGCAGGCAGGACAGGGCTCTTCAGGAAACTGGAGGTGGCTACACCTTC. Translated: CASRQDRALQETGGGYTF.

The genes are TRBV6-1 and TRBJ1-2; the D gene is possibly TRBD1 (5 bases). CDR1 is MNHNS, CDR2 SASEGT, per germline. The CDR3 runs 13 residues. V lost 6 bases and J lost 7, with 15 bases in between. The DNA for the CDR3 is TGTGCCAGCAGACAGCAGGGTTTGGGTGGCTACACCTTC. Protein: CASRQQGLGGYTF.

This clonotype was detected many times. The J gene is TRBJ2-7, the V gene TRBV12-3 or TRBV12-4; D not certain. V dropped 1 base and J dropped 3 bases, with 4 bases sitting between them. The CDR3 covers 12 residues. For the CDR3, the DNA is TGTGCCAGCAGTTTAGAGTTCTACGAGCAGTACTTC. This translates into CASSLEFYEQYF.

J is TRBJ2-7 and V is TRBV7-9, with TRBD2 matching 7 bases. Trimming at V came to 5 bases and at J to 1 base, leaving 5 bases not matched to a gene. The germline V gene encodes CDR1 SEHNR and CDR2 FQNEAQ (reference sequence). This CDR3 spans 14 amino acids. The CDR3: CASSRRGESYEQYF. CDR3 coding DNA: TGTGCCAGCAGCCGACGGGGGGAATCCTACGAGCAGTACTTC. The full variable domain, its missing parts supplied by reference TRBV7-9 and TRBJ2-7, is DTGVSQNPRHKITKRGQNVTFRCDPISEHNRLYWYRQTLGQGPEFLTYFQNEAQLEKSRLLSDRFSAERPKGSFSTLEIQRTEQGDSAMYLCASSRRGESYEQYFGPGTRLTVT.

As for this clonotype: A junction boundary mismatches the germline segment, possibly from a read error. The rearrangement joins TRBV7-7 to TRBJ2-5; no firm D call. The CDR3 runs to 12 residues. The germline CDR1 and CDR2 sequences are SSHAT and FNYEAQ (reference sequence). CDR3 protein: CASSFSGETQYF. Here the CDR3 DNA reads TGTGCTAGCAGCTTCAGTGGAGAGACCCAGTACTTC.

The rearrangement uses TRBV11-2 and TRBJ2-3; 12 bases agree with TRBD2. The J segment lost 2 bases and the V segment lost 0 bases, leaving 9 bases of the junction unmatched. Germline V gene lookup returns CDR1 SGHAT and CDR2 FQNNGV. This CDR3 comprises 19 residues. In DNA, the CDR3 is TGTGCCAGCAGCTTAGACAAAGGACTAGCGGGGATACTCACAGATACGCAGTATTTT. Its translation is CASSLDKGLAGILTDTQYF.

The chain joins TRBV10-3 to TRBJ2-7; TRBD1 aligns across 8 bases. This CDR3 spans 14 amino acids. The germline CDR1 and CDR2 sequences are ENHRY and SYGVKD. The junction had 7 bases not matched to a gene; V was cut back by 2 bases and J by 7 bases. CDR3 sequence: CAISERTGNGEQYF. The DNA for the CDR3 is TGTGCCATCAGTGAGCGGACAGGGAACGGGGAGCAGTACTTC.

This clonotype was detected ten times or more. Here the CDR3 reads CASSPGGGLGNSPLHF. The CDR3, as DNA: TGTGCCAGCAGCCCCGGCGGTGGTTTGGGTAATTCACCCCTCCACTTT. The V gene is TRBV6-1, the J gene TRBJ1-6; no clear D gene. Germline CDR1 and CDR2: MNHNS and SASEGT. This CDR3 has 16 amino acids. The V gene lost 6 bases and the J gene lost 6 bases, with 18 bases spanning the gap.

The chain combines TRBV12-3 or TRBV12-4 with TRBJ1-4; D not certain. Trimming cost V 5 bases and J 8 bases, with 9 bases left between them. This CDR3 has 12 amino acids. The CDR3 region has the DNA TGTGCCAGCAGTCCTTTTTTAGAAAAACTGTTTTTT. This codes for CASSPFLEKLFF.

In this sample, this clonotype turned up a few times. The chain has TRBV6-2 or TRBV6-3 and TRBJ2-5; the D is unclear. V was cut by 6 bases and J by 4 bases, with 6 bases left in between. The CDR3 totals 11 residues. The V gene's germline CDR1 is MNHEY and CDR2 SVGEGT. The CDR3 bases are TGTGCCAGCAGGGTAGGAGAGACCCAGTACTTC. Its protein product is CASRVGETQYF.

This clonotype was counted between two and nine times. The V and J genes are TRBV7-8 and TRBJ2-5; the D gene is possibly TRBD2 (6 bases). The CDR3 loop spans 15 amino acids. V was clipped by 1 base and J by 3 bases, with 12 bases between them. In germline, CDR1 is SGHVS, CDR2 FQNEAQ. This CDR3 reads CASSLETRFEETQYF. CDR3 coding DNA: TGTGCCAGCAGCTTAGAGACTAGGTTCGAAGAGACCCAGTACTTC.

The table lists this clonotype with a few counts. DNA of the CDR3: TGCAGTGCGGAGGCCGGGACAGGGGATAATCAGCCCCAGCATTTT. Translated, it gives CSAEAGTGDNQPQHF. V is TRBV20-1 and J is TRBJ1-5; 10 bases fit TRBD1. This CDR3 comprises 15 residues. V was clipped by 6 bases and J by 4 bases; unmatched bases: 9. Germline loops: CDR1 DFQATT, CDR2 SNEGSKA (reference sequence).

There are a few counts of this clonotype. The V call is TRBV15, the J call TRBJ2-5; no reliable D call. CDR3 length: 15 residues. V lost 0 bases, J lost 4 bases, and 12 bases lay in between. Germline CDR1 LNHNV, CDR2 YYDKDF (reference sequence). The CDR3 loop reads CATSRERAVGETQYF. The CDR3 nucleotides are TGTGCCACCAGCAGAGAACGGGCGGTGGGAGAGACCCAGTACTTC.

The chain couples TRBV11-2 to TRBJ1-2, with D possibly matching TRBD1 (5 bases). Trimming stripped 5 bases from V and 4 bases from J, with 17 bases between. The CDR3 extends over 15 amino acids. Germline CDR1 reads SGHAT; CDR2 reads FQNNGV. CDR3 sequence: CASSDYRSRGYGYTF. The CDR3, as DNA: TGTGCCAGCAGCGACTACAGGTCTCGGGGCTATGGCTACACCTTC.

The V gene is TRBV5-1, the J gene TRBJ1-4, with TRBD1 matching over 7 bases. CDR3 length equals 17 residues. The junction had 6 bases not matched to a gene; V was cut back by 1 base and J by 0 bases. CDR1 and CDR2 from the germline V gene are SGHRS and YFSETQ. The CDR3 sequence: CASSLNRGGATNEKLFF. For the CDR3, the DNA is TGCGCCAGCAGCTTGAACAGGGGTGGTGCAACTAATGAAAAACTGTTTTTT.

This chain uses TRBV29-1 with TRBJ2-7, with 8 positions matching TRBD1. The germline V gene has CDR1 SQVTM and CDR2 ANQGSEA. The J segment lost 2 bases and the V segment lost 7 bases, leaving 7 bases of the junction unmatched. The CDR3 is made up of 13 amino acids. DNA of the CDR3: TGCAGCGCCAGGGGGCCTTGGGCCTACGAGCAGTACTTC. Translation gives CSARGPWAYEQYF.

The CDR3 protein is CASSLKVASEQYF. CDR3 bases: TGCGCCAGCAGCTTGAAGGTTGCGTCCGAGCAGTACTTC. The chain recombines TRBV5-1 with TRBJ2-7; D gene uncertain. With 1 base removed from V and 6 bases from J, the gap between germline ends came to 11 bases. The CDR3 has 13 residues. In germline, CDR1 is SGHRS, CDR2 YFSETQ.

Ten or more counts support this clonotype. J is TRBJ1-4 and V is TRBV7-2; D ambiguous. CDR1 and CDR2 from the germline V gene are SGHTA and FQGNSA. CDR3 length: 14 amino acids. Trimming removed 2 bases from V and 4 bases from J, with 8 bases in between. DNA of the CDR3: TGTGCCAGCAGCTTATCGGGGATTAATGAAAAACTGTTTTTT. This translates into CASSLSGINEKLFF.

This clonotype was seen ten or more times. The J gene is TRBJ2-7, the V gene TRBV3-1; D is ambiguous. V shed 3 bases and J shed 0 bases, with 9 bases lying between them. Germline V gene sequence: CDR1 LGHDT, CDR2 YNNKEL (reference sequence). The CDR3 length is 14 residues. CDR3 protein: CASSQSGTSYEQYF. In nucleotides, the CDR3 is TGTGCCAGCAGCCAGTCAGGTACCTCCTACGAGCAGTACTTC.

This sequence joins TRBV7-2 and TRBJ2-5; D is unclear. The CDR3 sequence is 15 residues long. Germline V gives CDR1 SGHTA, CDR2 FQGNSA. V gave up 5 bases and J gave up 1 base, with 14 bases separating them. The CDR3 DNA reads TGTGCCAGCAGCCCAACTGGCCAGGTCCAAGAGACCCAGTACTTC. Its protein is CASSPTGQVQETQYF.

This chain joins TRBV6-1 and TRBJ2-1; 9 nucleotides align to TRBD2. The V and J ends lost 5 bases and 7 bases, in that order; junction bases with no gene match: 9. The CDR3 consists of 15 residues. Germline V gene lookup returns CDR1 MNHNS and CDR2 SASEGT. The CDR3 DNA reads as TGTGCCAGCAGTCCCCCGGCTAGCGGGGTGAATGAGCAGTTCTTC. It translates to CASSPPASGVNEQFF.